The next 8 T cell receptor beta chains were all read from a single sample in a study of T cells in localized non-small cell lung cancer. Clones were read by immunoSEQ multiplex PCR, and TCRdb kept only the in-frame ones, dropping some. The sample shows roughly 18,000 clones, approximately 83% of them seen only once. Material: peripheral blood, obtained before any cancer treatment. These receptors were collected from a female donor older than 55 with stage I lung adenocarcinoma.

CDR3 protein: CASSLTGRSGNTIYF. The DNA of the CDR3 is TGTGCCAGCAGCTTGACAGGGAGGTCGGGAAACACCATATATTTT. The chain recombines TRBV5-6 with TRBJ1-3; D perhaps matches TRBD1 (6 bases). V lost 1 base to trimming and J lost 4 bases, with 12 bases between them. In germline, CDR1 is SGHDT, CDR2 YYEEEE. This CDR3 spans 15 amino acids.

This clone was observed a single time. CDR3 DNA: TGCGCCAGCAGCTTGGGGGACTATACTACAGATACGCAGTATTTT. Its protein is CASSLGDYTTDTQYF. The V gene is TRBV5-1, the J gene TRBJ2-3, with TRBD2 matching over 7 bases. V shed 0 bases and J 3 bases; nucleotides not matched to a gene: 4. The CDR3 is 15 amino acids. Germline CDR1 is SGHRS and CDR2 is YFSETQ.

The CDR3 nucleotides are TGTGCCAGCAGCCACCCTCGGGGGGGCGTTGACACTGAAGCTTTCTTT. This translates into CASSHPRGGVDTEAFF. This chain connects TRBV4-2 to TRBJ1-1; tentative D call: TRBD1 (6 bases). Germline V gives CDR1 LGHNA, CDR2 YNFKEQ. CDR3 length: 16 amino acids. The V end lost 3 bases, the J end lost 3 bases, and 17 bases lay between the germline ends.

The genes are TRBV4-2 and TRBJ1-3, with D perhaps TRBD1 (5 bases). The CDR3 contains 15 residues. CDR1 LGHNA and CDR2 YNFKEQ come from the germline V gene. Trimming stripped 6 bases from V and 7 bases from J, with 19 bases between. CDR3 protein: CASSLSRAPGNTIYF. The DNA for the CDR3 is TGTGCCAGCAGTCTAAGCAGGGCCCCGGGCAACACCATATATTTT.

The V call is TRBV7-3, the J call TRBJ2-5, with a tentative D call TRBD1 (6 bases). This CDR3 is 13 amino acids long. Germline CDR1 SGHTA, CDR2 FQGTGA. With 5 bases removed from V and 3 bases from J, the gap between germline ends came to 10 bases. CDR3 residues: CASSLNREETQYF. The CDR3, as DNA: TGTGCCAGCAGCCTGAACAGGGAAGAGACCCAGTACTTC.

The chain couples TRBV11-2 to TRBJ2-7; D is possibly TRBD2 (7 bases). The CDR3 consists of 14 residues. The ends were cut back, 7 bases at V and 3 bases at J, with 16 bases in the middle. Germline lookup yields CDR1 SGHAT and CDR2 FQNNGV. CDR3 sequence reads: CASNPGGSNYEQYF. The DNA of the CDR3 is TGTGCCAGCAACCCGGGGGGCAGCAACTACGAGCAGTACTTC.

The chain carries TRBV18 and TRBJ1-1, with TRBD1 matching over 8 bases. CDR1 is KGHSH, CDR2 LQKENI, per germline. The CDR3 sequence is 14 residues long. Losses at the gene ends were 5 bases for V and 1 base for J; bases not matched to a gene: 3. The CDR3 nucleotides read TGTGCCAGCTCATCGACAGGGGAGAACACTGAAGCTTTCTTT. Translation: CASSSTGENTEAFF.

V usage is TRBV30 and J usage is TRBJ1-6; D remains unclear. Germline assignment: CDR1 GTSNPN and CDR2 SVGIG (reference sequence). This CDR3 is built from 13 residues. V dropped 2 bases and J dropped 12 bases, with 14 bases sitting between them. The CDR3 protein is CAWSPAGLGPLHF. The CDR3 bases are TGTGCCTGGAGTCCAGCCGGCTTGGGACCCCTCCACTTT.